Listed here are 5 T cell receptor beta chains from one sample, sequenced in a study of CD8 T cells in ankylosing spondylitis. From the 5' RACE reads, TCRdb called clonotypes with MiXCR, one entry per CDR3 protein. The sample gives some 140,000 distinct CDR3 sequences, roughly 8.3% of which show up once; 7.3% is in the top ten. The material sequenced was synovial fluid, either unsorted or a sorted T cell fraction (not recorded which). Source of these receptors: a male donor with ankylosing spondylitis.

This clonotype has more than one count but fewer than ten. The rearrangement links TRBV7-2 to TRBJ1-2; 7 bases fit TRBD1. Germline CDR1 SGHTA, CDR2 FQGNSA. The CDR3 totals 15 residues. V was clipped by 3 bases and J by 4 bases; unmatched bases: 8. CDR3 nucleotide sequence: TGTGCCAGCAGCTTGAGCCCGGGACAGATCTATGGCTACACCTTC. Translated, it gives CASSLSPGQIYGYTF.

This clonotype was observed a handful of times. V usage is TRBV12-3 or TRBV12-4 and J usage is TRBJ2-2; D ambiguous. Trimming left V 6 bases short and J 2 bases short, with 4 bases between. There are 12 residues in the CDR3. The CDR3 nucleotides read TGTGCCAGCAGGGTAAACACCGGGGAGCTGTTTTTT. It codes for CASRVNTGELFF.

This rearrangement joins TRBV7-9 to TRBJ2-3; TRBD2 is a possible D gene (6 bases). CDR1 and CDR2 (germline): SEHNR, FQNEAQ (reference sequence). The ends were cut back, 2 bases at V and 4 bases at J, with 10 bases in the middle. The CDR3 sequence is 14 residues long. The CDR3 DNA sequence: TGTGCCAGCAGCTTAATGGGAGGCGCAGATACGCAGTATTTT. Translating it yields CASSLMGGADTQYF.

This chain uses TRBV28 with TRBJ1-1, with TRBD1 as a possible D gene (5 bases). The V end was cut by 10 bases, the J end by 1 base, with 10 bases between. Per the germline V gene, CDR1 is MDHEN and CDR2 is SYDVKM. There are 12 residues in the CDR3. CDR3 region: CATMGPNTEAFF. CDR3 nucleotides: TGTGCCACCATGGGACCGAACACTGAAGCTTTCTTT. Full variable domain (rest looked up from reference TRBV28 and TRBJ1-1): DVKVTQSSRYLVKRTGEKVFLECVQDMDHENMFWYRQDPGLGLRLIYFSYDVKMKEKGDIPEGYSVSREKKERFSLILESASTNQTSMYLCATMGPNTEAFFGQGTRLTVV.

This clonotype was recorded at least ten times. The chain is built from TRBV28 and TRBJ1-5, with D hard to call. Trimming cost V 8 bases and J 5 bases, with 13 bases left between them. Germline-derived CDR1 and CDR2 are MDHEN and SYDVKM. The CDR3 loop spans 13 amino acids. CDR3 amino acids: CASGRGLDQPQHF. CDR3 coding DNA: TGTGCCAGCGGTCGCGGTCTCGATCAGCCCCAGCATTTT.